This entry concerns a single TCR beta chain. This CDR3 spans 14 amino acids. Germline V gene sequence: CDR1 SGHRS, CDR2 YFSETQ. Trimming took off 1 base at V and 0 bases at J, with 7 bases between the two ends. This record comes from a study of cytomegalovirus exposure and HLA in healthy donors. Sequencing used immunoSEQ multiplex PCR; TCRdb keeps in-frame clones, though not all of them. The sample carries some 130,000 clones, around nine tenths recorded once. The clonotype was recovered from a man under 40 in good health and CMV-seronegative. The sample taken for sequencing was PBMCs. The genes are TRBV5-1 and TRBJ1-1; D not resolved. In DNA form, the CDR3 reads TGCGCCAGCAGCTTGTCAGGATTGAACACTGAAGCTTTCTTT. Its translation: CASSLSGLNTEAFF.